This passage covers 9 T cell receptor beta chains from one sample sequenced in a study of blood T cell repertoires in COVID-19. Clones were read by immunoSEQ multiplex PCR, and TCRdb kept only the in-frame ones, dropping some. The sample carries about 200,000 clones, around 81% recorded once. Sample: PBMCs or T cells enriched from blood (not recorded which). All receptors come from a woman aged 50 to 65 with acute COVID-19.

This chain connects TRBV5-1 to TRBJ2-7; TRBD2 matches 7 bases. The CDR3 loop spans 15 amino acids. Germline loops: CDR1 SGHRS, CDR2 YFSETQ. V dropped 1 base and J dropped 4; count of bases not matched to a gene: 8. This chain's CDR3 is CASSLMGGSGYEQYF. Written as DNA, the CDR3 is TGCGCCAGCAGCTTGATGGGCGGGAGTGGATACGAGCAGTACTTC.

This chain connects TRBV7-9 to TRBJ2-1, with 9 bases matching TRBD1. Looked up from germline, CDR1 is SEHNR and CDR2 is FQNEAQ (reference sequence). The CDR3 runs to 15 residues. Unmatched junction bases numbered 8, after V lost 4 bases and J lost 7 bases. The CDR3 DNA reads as TGTGCCAGCAGCTCACCGGGACAGGGTTGGAATGAGCAGTTCTTC. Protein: CASSSPGQGWNEQFF.

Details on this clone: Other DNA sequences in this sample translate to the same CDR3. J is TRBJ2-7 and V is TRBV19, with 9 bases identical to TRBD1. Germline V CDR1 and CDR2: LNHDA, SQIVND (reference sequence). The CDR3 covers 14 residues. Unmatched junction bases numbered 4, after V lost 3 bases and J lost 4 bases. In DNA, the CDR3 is TGTGCCAGTAGTATGGGACAGGGATCTTACGAGCAGTACTTC. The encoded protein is CASSMGQGSYEQYF. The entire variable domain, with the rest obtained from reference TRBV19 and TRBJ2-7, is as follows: DGGITQSPKYLFRKEGQNVTLSCEQNLNHDAMYWYRQDPGQGLRLIYYSQIVNDFQKGDIAEGYSVSREKKESFPLTVTSAQKNPTAFYLCASSMGQGSYEQYFGPGTRLTVT.

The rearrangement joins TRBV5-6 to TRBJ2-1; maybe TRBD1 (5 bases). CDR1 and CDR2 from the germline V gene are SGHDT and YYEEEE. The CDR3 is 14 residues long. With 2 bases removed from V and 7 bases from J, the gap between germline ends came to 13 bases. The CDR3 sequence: CASSLGAWINEQFF. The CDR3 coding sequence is TGTGCCAGCAGCTTAGGGGCTTGGATTAATGAGCAGTTCTTC.

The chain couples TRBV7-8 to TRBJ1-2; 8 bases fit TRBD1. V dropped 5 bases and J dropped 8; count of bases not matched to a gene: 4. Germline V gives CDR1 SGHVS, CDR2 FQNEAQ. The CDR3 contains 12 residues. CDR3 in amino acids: CASSLTGEGYTF. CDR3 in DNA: TGTGCCAGCAGCCTGACAGGGGAGGGCTACACCTTC.

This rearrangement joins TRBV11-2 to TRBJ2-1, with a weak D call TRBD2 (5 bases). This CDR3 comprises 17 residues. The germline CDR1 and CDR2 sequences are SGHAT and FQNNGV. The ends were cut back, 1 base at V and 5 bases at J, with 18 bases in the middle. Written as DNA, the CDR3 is TGTGCCAGCAGCTTAGGTTCCGGGGTGGGGATCGACAATGAGCAGTTCTTC. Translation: CASSLGSGVGIDNEQFF.

The CDR3 loop reads CASSLDDRGEQYF. CDR3 bases: TGTGCCAGCAGTTTAGATGACAGGGGCGAGCAGTACTTC. The chain uses TRBV12-3 or TRBV12-4 and TRBJ2-7, with 8 bases aligning to TRBD1. V lost 1 base to trimming and J lost 6 bases; unmatched junction nucleotides: 2. There are 13 residues in the CDR3.

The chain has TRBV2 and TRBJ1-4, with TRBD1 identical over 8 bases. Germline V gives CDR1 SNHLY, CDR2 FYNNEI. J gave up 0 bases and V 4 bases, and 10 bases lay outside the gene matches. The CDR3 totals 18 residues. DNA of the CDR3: TGTGCCAGCAGTGTGGACAGGGACTATCCAGCAACTAATGAAAAACTGTTTTTT. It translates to CASSVDRDYPATNEKLFF.

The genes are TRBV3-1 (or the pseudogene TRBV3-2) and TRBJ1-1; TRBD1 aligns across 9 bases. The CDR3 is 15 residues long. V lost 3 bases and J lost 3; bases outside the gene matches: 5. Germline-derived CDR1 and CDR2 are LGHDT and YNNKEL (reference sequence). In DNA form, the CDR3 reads TGTGCCAGCAGCCAGGGTTGGGACAGGGACACTGAAGCTTTCTTT. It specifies CASSQGWDRDTEAFF.